This T cell receptor beta chain was captured in a study of post-analysis software for immune sequencing data. Study background: Some patients lacked subtype; others had relapsing-remitting, secondary progressive or progressive-relapsing disease.

Carried by the TCR beta cDNA libraries were unique molecular identifiers. T cells numbering roughly 0.95 to 11 million gave rise to some 520,000 cDNA molecules. TCRdb analysed the PCR reads with MiXCR anew, one entry per CDR3 protein. The sample includes 350,000 to 500,000 distinct CDR3 sequences, over 30% of them seen just once. The CDR3 is 15 amino acids. Germline CDR1 LGHDT, CDR2 YNNKEL (reference sequence). V dropped 4 bases and J dropped 6; count of bases not matched to a gene: 11. Study findings and constraints: Patients carried 5 or 6 TRBV segments more frequently than controls did, and TRBV5-6, TRBV5-1 and TRBV20-1 were among them. For normalized Chao1 diversity, multiple sclerosis patients scored significantly lower than controls did.

As concerns this clonotype: What it recognizes is unknown.

This TCR was sampled from a girl aged 2 to 10 with multiple sclerosis. V gene TRBV3-1 combines with J gene TRBJ1-2, with 7 bases matching TRBD1. Sequenced input: blood. CDR3: CASSRPTGRVHGYTF. The CDR3 DNA reads TGTGCCAGCAGCCGACCGACAGGGCGAGTCCATGGCTACACCTTC.